Below are 22 T cell receptor beta chains sequenced from a single sample in a study of CD8 T cells in ankylosing spondylitis. Using its own MiXCR run on the 5' RACE reads, TCRdb lists one record per CDR3 protein. The sample records some 240,000 distinct CDR3 sequences, 7.5% to 9% being singletons. The sample consisted of blood, either unsorted or a sorted T cell fraction (not recorded which). These receptor sequences come from a male donor with ankylosing spondylitis or in good health (not recorded which).

Many counts were recorded for this clonotype. The rearrangement uses TRBV4-3 and TRBJ1-5, with TRBD1 matching over 7 bases. This CDR3 region has 19 residues. The V gene end was trimmed by 6 bases and the J gene end by 0 bases; junction bases not matched to a gene: 17. Germline loops: CDR1 LGHNA, CDR2 YSLEER. CDR3: CASSGERTGYFYSNQPQHF. In DNA form, the CDR3 reads TGCGCCAGCAGTGGAGAGAGGACAGGCTACTTTTATAGCAATCAGCCCCAGCATTTT.

At least ten counts were recorded for this clonotype. The V call is TRBV20-1, the J call TRBJ1-1; no firm D call. Trimming stripped 4 bases from V and 8 bases from J, with 11 bases between. Germline loops: CDR1 DFQATT, CDR2 SNEGSKA (reference sequence). There are 11 residues in the CDR3. DNA of the CDR3: TGCAGTGCTAAACGTCGAACCGAAGCTTTCTTT. Translation: CSAKRRTEAFF.

In this sample, this clonotype turned up many times. CDR3 region: CASSLGEGYGYTF. As DNA, the CDR3 is TGTGCCAGCAGCTTAGGGGAGGGCTATGGCTACACCTTC. The rearrangement uses TRBV7-9 and TRBJ1-2; D gene uncertain. There are 13 residues in the CDR3. The germline gives CDR1 SEHNR, CDR2 FQNEAQ (reference sequence). The V end was cut by 1 base, the J end by 4 bases, with 7 bases between.

This clonotype was detected ten times or more. Here the CDR3 DNA reads TGCAGTGCTAGCAGACAGGGAGGCACTGAAGCTTTCTTT. Residues: CSASRQGGTEAFF. The chain carries TRBV20-1 and TRBJ1-1; 7 bases are a match to TRBD1. The CDR3 runs to 13 residues. The V gene's germline CDR1 is DFQATT and CDR2 SNEGSKA (reference sequence). V was pared by 3 bases and J by 4 bases, with 5 bases of the junction left unmatched.

This clonotype was seen repeatedly, ten times or more. The chain uses TRBV6-5 and TRBJ1-4; no definite D call. There are 15 residues in the CDR3. V shed 2 bases and J shed 8 bases, with 15 bases lying between them. Per germline, CDR1 MNHEY and CDR2 SVGAGI. Written as DNA, the CDR3 is TGTGCCAGCAGTTACCAGAGAGGGCTCGGGGAAAAACTGTTTTTT. Its protein product is CASSYQRGLGEKLFF.

The chain recombines TRBV7-9 with TRBJ2-2; 11 bases line up with TRBD1. This CDR3 has 15 residues. Germline CDR1 SEHNR, CDR2 FQNEAQ (reference sequence). With V trimmed by 5 bases and J by 3 bases, 2 bases remained unmatched. CDR3 loop: CASSPGQGDTGELFF. CDR3 bases: TGTGCCAGCAGCCCGGGACAGGGGGACACCGGGGAGCTGTTTTTT.

In this sample, this clonotype turned up many times. The rearrangement uses TRBV5-1 and TRBJ1-3; TRBD1 is a possible D gene (5 bases). The germline V gene encodes CDR1 SGHRS and CDR2 YFSETQ. Trimming cost V 4 bases and J 0 bases, with 17 bases left between them. The CDR3 runs to 17 residues. For the CDR3, the DNA is TGCGCCAGCAGCCTGACCCCGGGACCTTTCTCTGGAAACACCATATATTTT. It translates to CASSLTPGPFSGNTIYF.

The genes are TRBV5-1 and TRBJ2-7; 7 bases align to TRBD2. The CDR3 spans 14 residues. Germline values: CDR1 SGHRS, CDR2 YFSETQ. With 3 bases clipped from V and 2 bases from J, the junction kept 5 bases outside the gene matches. Here the CDR3 DNA reads TGCGCCAGCAGCTGGACCGGGACTACCTACGAGCAGTACTTC. Amino acids: CASSWTGTTYEQYF.

This clonotype was observed at least ten times. This chain uses TRBV6-2 or TRBV6-3 with TRBJ2-1; D may be TRBD2 (5 bases). CDR1 MNHEY and CDR2 SVGEGT come from the germline V gene. The CDR3 length is 14 residues. Trimming pared 5 bases from V and 2 bases from J, leaving 10 bases between. The CDR3 loop is CASSERSPYNEQFF. The CDR3 DNA sequence: TGTGCCAGCAGTGAGCGGAGTCCCTACAATGAGCAGTTCTTC.

This clonotype has at least ten counts. This chain uses TRBV5-5 with TRBJ2-2, with unresolved D. Trimming took off 1 base at V and 0 bases at J, with 7 bases between the two ends. CDR3 length equals 15 residues. Germline CDR1 and CDR2: SGHKS and YYEKEE (reference sequence). CDR3 in DNA: TGTGCCAGCAGCTTGCAGTTCGCGAACACCGGGGAGCTGTTTTTT. Amino acids: CASSLQFANTGELFF.

This clonotype was counted many times. The chain has TRBV12-3 or TRBV12-4 and TRBJ1-2; D possibly corresponds to TRBD1 (5 bases). V was shortened by 5 bases and J by 6 bases, with 19 bases between the two germline ends. The CDR3 is 15 residues long. The CDR3 nucleotides are TGTGCCAGCAGTACCTCTTTCGCAGGGTTCGATGGCTACACCTTC. Translation: CASSTSFAGFDGYTF.

This clonotype was detected ten times or more. This CDR3 is CSASGGDYNEQFF. The CDR3 DNA follows: TGCAGCGCCTCGGGGGGGGATTACAATGAGCAGTTCTTC. The chain employs TRBV29-1 and TRBJ2-1; 8 bases align to TRBD2. The CDR3 extends over 13 amino acids. The ends lost 7 bases at V and 4 bases at J; junction bases unmatched: 6. Germline-derived CDR1 and CDR2 are SQVTM and ANQGSEA.

This clonotype was picked up many times. The chain is built from TRBV10-3 and TRBJ2-1; D is perhaps TRBD2 (6 bases). CDR1 and CDR2 (germline): ENHRY, SYGVKD. This CDR3 is 17 amino acids long. V lost 4 bases and J lost 2, with 18 bases in between. The CDR3 is CAISGGLTSSTYNEQFF. The CDR3 coding sequence is TGTGCCATCAGTGGGGGCTTAACTAGCAGTACCTACAATGAGCAGTTCTTC.

This clonotype was counted at least ten times. The chain combines TRBV7-2 with TRBJ2-4; TRBD1 is a possible D gene (5 bases). The ends were cut back, 8 bases at V and 6 bases at J, with 14 bases in the middle. From germline, CDR1 is SGHTA and CDR2 FQGNSA. This CDR3 is 13 amino acids long. The CDR3 loop is CASHKGDLNIQYF. In DNA form, the CDR3 reads TGTGCCAGCCATAAAGGGGATCTAAACATTCAGTACTTC.

In its sample, this clonotype was seen a few times. The chain has TRBV12-3 or TRBV12-4 and TRBJ2-1; no definite D call. The CDR3 consists of 12 residues. V was trimmed by 3 bases and J by 2 bases, leaving 2 bases between them. The DNA for the CDR3 is TGTGCCAGCAGTTTTCCCTACAATGAGCAGTTCTTC. Translating gives CASSFPYNEQFF.

The sample holds many counts of this clonotype. The J gene is TRBJ1-1, the V gene TRBV12-3 or TRBV12-4; 7 bases line up with TRBD1. V dropped 6 bases and J dropped 2; count of bases not matched to a gene: 3. The CDR3 spans 13 residues. In DNA form, the CDR3 reads TGTGCCAGCAGCACAGGGGCTAACACTGAAGCTTTCTTT. As protein: CASSTGANTEAFF.

This clonotype was counted at least ten times. V gene TRBV9 combines with J gene TRBJ1-1; a weak D match, TRBD1 (6 bases). This CDR3 is 14 amino acids long. Germline V gene lookup returns CDR1 SGDLS and CDR2 YYNGEE. V gave up 5 bases and J gave up 2 bases, with 13 bases separating them. The CDR3 sequence is CASSNLGTNTEAFF. In DNA, the CDR3 is TGTGCCAGCAGTAACCTAGGGACAAACACTGAAGCTTTCTTT.

This clonotype was seen repeatedly, ten times or more. The chain links TRBV4-1 to TRBJ2-7; 8 nucleotides align to TRBD2. The CDR3 sequence is 15 residues long. Germline CDR1 MGHRA, CDR2 YSYEKL. The junction had 6 bases not matched to a gene; V was cut back by 5 bases and J by 0 bases. CDR3 nucleotide sequence: TGCGCCAGCAGCGCCAGCACTAGCGGCTCCTACGAGCAGTACTTC. Amino acids: CASSASTSGSYEQYF.

The rearrangement uses TRBV9 and TRBJ2-1; perhaps D is TRBD1 or TRBD2 (5 bases each). The CDR3 runs to 15 residues. Germline assignment: CDR1 SGDLS and CDR2 YYNGEE. The V and J ends lost 1 base and 5 bases respectively, with 13 bases between them. For the CDR3, the DNA is TGTGCCAGCAGCGTAACGCCCAGAGGGGACAATGAGCAGTTCTTC. It yields the protein CASSVTPRGDNEQFF.

This clonotype was detected ten times or more. The V and J genes are TRBV12-3 or TRBV12-4 and TRBJ1-1; a possible D gene is TRBD1 (6 bases). V was pared by 6 bases and J by 9 bases, with 14 bases between. The CDR3 covers 12 residues. CDR3 nucleotide sequence: TGTGCCAGCAGCCACCGGGACAACCAAGCTTTCTTT. It codes for CASSHRDNQAFF.

V is TRBV7-2 and J is TRBJ2-1; D possibly corresponds to TRBD2 (5 bases). Germline V gene lookup returns CDR1 SGHTA and CDR2 FQGNSA. With 4 bases removed from V and 12 bases from J, the gap between germline ends came to 13 bases. The CDR3 contains 12 residues. This CDR3 reads CASSSMDFRQFF. The CDR3, as DNA: TGTGCCAGCAGCTCCATGGACTTTCGGCAGTTCTTC.

This clonotype was observed at least ten times. This chain connects TRBV20-1 to TRBJ1-2; 9 bases align to TRBD1. Trimming cost V 3 bases and J 6 bases; bases outside gene matches: 8. The CDR3 covers 14 residues. The germline CDR1 and CDR2 sequences are DFQATT and SNEGSKA (reference sequence). In nucleotides, the CDR3 is TGCAGTGCTAGCCCAGGACAGGGGATGCATGGCTACACCTTC. It yields the protein CSASPGQGMHGYTF.